Listed below are T cell receptor beta chains from one sample, sequenced in a study of molecular identifiers for immune sequencing clone quantification. One entry per CDR3 protein results from TCRdb running MiXCR on the PCR reads. The sample lists about half a million distinct CDR3 sequences, about a fifth occurring once. The source material was naive CD8+ T cells from blood, with Jurkat cell RNA spiked in. Receptors originate from a human donor in good health. Some libraries in this study had Jurkat cell RNA spiked in. The CDR3 runs from the conserved cysteine through the conserved F or W. Fields, in order: D gene, J gene, clone size, V gene, CDR3 protein, CDR3 DNA. The D gene is left open where the match is weak. The listing skips clone size in some rows; elsewhere it reads once, few, many or a size class.

>NA|TRBJ1-1|few|TRBV5-1
CASSSGPLMNTEAFF
TGCGCCAGCAGCTCGGGACCGCTTATGAACACTGAAGCTTTCTTT
>TRBD2|TRBJ2-7|many|TRBV6-2/TRBV6-3
CASSYGGRGYEQYF
TGTGCCAGCAGTTACGGCGGGAGAGGGTACGAGCAGTACTTC
>NA|TRBJ2-7|many|TRBV6-2/TRBV6-3
CASSYWSRPYEQYF
TGTGCCAGCAGTTACTGGAGCAGGCCCTACGAGCAGTACTTC
>NA|TRBJ2-7|NA|TRBV11-2
CASSRGLEQYF
TGTGCCAGCAGCCGGGGGCTGGAGCAGTACTTC
>NA|TRBJ1-1|many|TRBV5-4
CASSLAHTEAFF
TGTGCCAGCAGCTTGGCCCACACTGAAGCTTTCTTT
>NA|TRBJ2-2|NA|TRBV4-1
CASSQDPGTLAGELFF
TGCGCCAGCAGCCAAGACCCGGGCACACTTGCCGGGGAGCTGTTTTTT
>NA|TRBJ2-4|many|TRBV28
CASIQSGARAKNIQYF
TGTGCCAGCATCCAGTCGGGGGCAAGGGCCAAAAACATTCAGTACTTC
>TRBD1|TRBJ2-2|many|TRBV19
CASRGRGTGELFF
TGTGCCAGTAGGGGCAGGGGGACCGGGGAGCTGTTTTTT
>NA|TRBJ2-1|NA|TRBV4-3
CASAKDLGDNEQFF
TGCGCCAGCGCAAAAGATTTAGGGGACAATGAGCAGTTCTTC
>TRBD2|TRBJ2-7|few|TRBV27
CASTIAGGGVEQYF
TGTGCCAGCACCATAGCGGGAGGAGGGGTCGAGCAGTACTTC
>NA|TRBJ2-2|NA|TRBV13
CASSSLGRVPGGLFF
TGTGCCAGCAGCTCCCTTGGCAGGGTCCCCGGGGGGCTGTTTTTT
>NA|TRBJ2-7|many|TRBV27
CASGSPTGENTYEQYF
TGTGCCAGCGGCAGTCCGACAGGAGAAAATACCTACGAGCAGTACTTC
>NA|TRBJ2-7|many|TRBV28
CASSLRVRLAEQYF
TGTGCCAGCAGTTTAAGGGTTCGGCTAGCGGAGCAGTACTTC
>NA|TRBJ1-2|few|TRBV2
CASSEDYGYTF
TGTGCCAGCAGTGAAGATTATGGCTACACCTTC
>TRBD1|TRBJ1-1|many|TRBV7-8
CASRAGGEEAFF
TGTGCCAGCAGAGCAGGGGGCGAGGAAGCTTTCTTT
>TRBD1|TRBJ2-7|NA|TRBV4-2
CASSQVSGTGGSYEQYF
TGTGCCAGCAGCCAAGTTTCTGGGACAGGGGGCTCCTACGAGCAGTACTTC
>NA|TRBJ2-1|many|TRBV15
CATSTHVLVGYNEQFF
TGTGCCACCAGCACCCATGTACTAGTGGGCTACAATGAGCAGTTCTTC
>TRBD1|TRBJ2-4|many|TRBV2
CASMPGQGAENIQYF
TGTGCCAGCATGCCGGGACAGGGGGCGGAAAACATTCAGTACTTC
>TRBD2|TRBJ2-3|few|TRBV4-3
CASSQVPAGGSVTQYF
TGCGCCAGCAGCCAAGTGCCAGCGGGGGGGTCGGTTACGCAGTATTTT
>NA|TRBJ2-1|NA|TRBV28
CAAQPGYNEQFF
TGTGCGGCGCAGCCCGGTTACAATGAGCAGTTCTTC
>TRBD2|TRBJ2-1|many|TRBV29-1
CSVCLAGANEQFF
TGCAGCGTCTGTCTAGCGGGAGCTAATGAGCAGTTCTTC
>TRBD1|TRBJ2-5|NA|TRBV12-3/TRBV12-4
CASSRATGGVQETQYF
TGTGCCAGCAGCCGGGCGACAGGGGGAGTACAAGAGACCCAGTACTTC
>NA|TRBJ2-2|NA|TRBV4-1
CASSPSSGNAGELFF
TGCGCCAGCAGCCCGTCCTCAGGGAACGCCGGGGAGCTGTTTTTT
>NA|TRBJ2-7|many|TRBV15
CATSRVRLGDRTYEQYF
TGTGCCACCAGCAGAGTGCGTTTGGGAGACAGGACCTACGAGCAGTACTTC